Sequencing of this TCR beta chain was carried out in a study of T cells in Graves' hyperthyroidism and ophthalmopathy. Study results and limitations: Most clonotypes that expanded in the thyroid above 0.001 also showed up in blood.

RNA transcripts served as the template for amplifying TCR beta CDR3 regions. RT-PCR in the first round (using the HTBI primer set) targeted the TCR CDR3. TCRdb analysed the multiplex PCR reads with MiXCR anew, one entry per CDR3 protein. Among roughly 570,000 distinct CDR3 sequences, around 46% were seen once, and the ten largest hold around 7.7%. Trimming removed 0 bases at V and 2 bases at J, with 17 bases between. There are 17 residues in the CDR3. Germline V gene data show CDR1 as SGDLS and CDR2 as YYNGEE. Remarks on this clonotype: Its specificity is unknown.

The TCR sequence derives from a woman aged 18 to 35 with Graves' hyperthyroidism. V usage is TRBV9 and J usage is TRBJ1-1; maybe TRBD1 (6 bases). The specimen sequenced was peripheral blood or thyroid tissue (not recorded which). CDR3 loop: CASSVGGRGGHNTEAFF. The CDR3 nucleotides are TGTGCCAGCAGCGTAGGGGGGCGTGGGGGCCACAACACTGAAGCTTTCTTT.